This TCR beta chain was captured by sequencing in a study of T-cell reconstitution after alpha-beta-depleted transplantation in children (TCRdb year 2016). Background for the entire study: Using TCR repertoire profiling, the study quantitatively followed how T-cell immune reconstitution unfolded in children after TCRalphabeta/CD19-depleted allogeneic hematopoietic cell transplantation. Beyond this particular receptor, the publication reports: Over the following months the frequencies of hyperexpanded clones went down, and after one year T-cell counts and TCRbeta diversity were mostly credited to newly produced T cells. The apparently early recovery of alphabetaT-cell counts about two months after transplant reportedly depended on only several hundred rapidly expanded clones that came from non-depleted graft cells. In some patients, high TCRbeta diversity at day 60 was attributed to recipient T cells and intrathymic progenitors that had survived conditioning.

This clonotype was seen ten or more times. Its antigen has not been determined. No base-level quality is on record; no much larger clone is a single base apart. CDR1 and CDR2 are drawn from the germline V gene: SGHTA, FQGNSA. V is reduced by 1 base and J by 7 bases, leaving a spacing of 19 bases between them. There are 16 amino acids in the CDR3, from cysteine to phenylalanine inclusive. Just the 48-base CDR3 DNA is kept, in frame starting at base 1. The method behind the library was PCR. The sequencing machine was an Illumina HiSeq 2500. Molecular barcoding was employed in the preparation of TCR libraries, with unique molecular identifiers being used to normalize TCRbeta repertoire quantification. TCRdb reworked the public reads: Q25 trimming with fastp, MiXCR clone assembly, productive beta chains retained. Rows are unified per CDR3 protein, each entry keeping the most common DNA and genes. The sample includes roughly 280,000 distinct CDR3 sequences, with roughly 12% observed a single time. Roughly a quarter of the sample is in the top ten clones.

This specimen's treatment or condition label, per the study, means: allogeneic hematopoietic cell transplantation with graft depleted of TCRalphabeta T cells and CD19 B cells. The children who served as transplant recipients had been given grafts of TCRalphabeta/CD19-depleted allogeneic hematopoietic cells. Sequenced here: peripheral blood, sampled 180 days after TCRalphabeta/CD19-depleted stem cell transplant. The sequence was collected from a male patient aged 2 to 9 who had a stem cell transplant for chronic granulomatous disease, so the T cells may come from the graft donor. The V and J genes are TRBV7-2 and TRBJ2-5, with the D gene too uncertain to name. The DNA reads as follows: TGTGCCAGCAGCTTAGGGGTTGCACAGCCCTGGGGGACCCAGTACTTC. Its coded protein is CASSLGVAQPWGTQYF.